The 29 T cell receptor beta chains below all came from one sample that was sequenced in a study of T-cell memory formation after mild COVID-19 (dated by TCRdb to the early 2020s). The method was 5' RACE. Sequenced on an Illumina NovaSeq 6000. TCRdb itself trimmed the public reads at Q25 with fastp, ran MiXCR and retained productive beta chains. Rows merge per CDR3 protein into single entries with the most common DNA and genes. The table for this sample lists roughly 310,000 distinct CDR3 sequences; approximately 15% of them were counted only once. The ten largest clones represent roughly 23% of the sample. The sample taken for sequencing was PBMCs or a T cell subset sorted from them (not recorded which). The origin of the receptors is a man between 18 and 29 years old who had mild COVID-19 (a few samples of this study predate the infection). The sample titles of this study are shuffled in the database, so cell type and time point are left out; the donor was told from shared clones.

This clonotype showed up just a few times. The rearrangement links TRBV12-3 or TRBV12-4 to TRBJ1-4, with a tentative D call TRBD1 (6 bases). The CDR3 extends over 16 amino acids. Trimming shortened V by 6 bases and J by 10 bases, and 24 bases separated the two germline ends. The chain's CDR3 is CASSPEDSASSGKLFF. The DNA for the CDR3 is TGTGCCAGCAGCCCTGAGGACAGCGCCAGTTCGGGAAAACTGTTTTTT.

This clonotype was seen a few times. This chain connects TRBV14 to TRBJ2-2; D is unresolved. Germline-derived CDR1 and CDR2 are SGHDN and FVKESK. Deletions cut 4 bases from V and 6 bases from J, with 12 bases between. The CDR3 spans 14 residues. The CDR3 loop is CASSRRIAPGELFF. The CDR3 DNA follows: TGTGCCAGCAGCCGGCGGATAGCCCCCGGGGAGCTGTTTTTT. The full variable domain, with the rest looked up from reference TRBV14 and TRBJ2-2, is EAGVTQFPSHSVIEKGQTVTLRCDPISGHDNLYWYRRVMGKEIKFLLHFVKESKQDESGMPNNRFLAERTGGTYSTLKVQPAELEDSGVYFCASSRRIAPGELFFGEGSRLTVL.

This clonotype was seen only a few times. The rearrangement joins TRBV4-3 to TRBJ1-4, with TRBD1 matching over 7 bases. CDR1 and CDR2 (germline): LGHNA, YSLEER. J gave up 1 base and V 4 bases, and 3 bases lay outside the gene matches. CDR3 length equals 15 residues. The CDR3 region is CASSPRTGTNEKLFF. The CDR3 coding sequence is TGCGCCAGCAGCCCTCGGACAGGAACTAATGAAAAACTGTTTTTT.

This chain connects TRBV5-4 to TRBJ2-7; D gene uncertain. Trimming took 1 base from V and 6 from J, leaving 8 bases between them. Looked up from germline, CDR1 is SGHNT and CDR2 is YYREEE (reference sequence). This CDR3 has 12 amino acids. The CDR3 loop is CASSLSRREQYF. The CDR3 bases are TGTGCCAGCAGCTTGTCCCGGCGCGAGCAGTACTTC.

Here the CDR3 DNA reads TGTGCCAGCAGCTTAACGGGTGATTCGGCCCTCCACTTT. Encoded protein: CASSLTGDSALHF. The chain uses TRBV7-9 and TRBJ1-6; no clear D. Trimming removed 2 bases from V and 14 bases from J, with 13 bases in between. The CDR3 sequence is 13 residues long. Germline-derived CDR1 and CDR2 are SEHNR and FQNEAQ (reference sequence).

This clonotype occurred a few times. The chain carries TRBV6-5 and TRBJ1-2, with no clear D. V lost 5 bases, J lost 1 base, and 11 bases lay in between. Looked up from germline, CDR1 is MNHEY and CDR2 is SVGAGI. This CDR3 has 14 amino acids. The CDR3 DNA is TGTGCCAGCAGTCCCGGACGGGTTAACTATGGCTACACCTTC. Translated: CASSPGRVNYGYTF.

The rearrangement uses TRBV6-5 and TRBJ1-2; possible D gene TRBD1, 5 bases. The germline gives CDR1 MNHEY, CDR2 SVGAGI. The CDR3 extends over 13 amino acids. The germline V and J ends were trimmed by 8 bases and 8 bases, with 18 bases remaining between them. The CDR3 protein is CASSGTDLWGYTF. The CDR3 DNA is TGTGCCAGCTCCGGGACGGACTTATGGGGCTACACCTTC.

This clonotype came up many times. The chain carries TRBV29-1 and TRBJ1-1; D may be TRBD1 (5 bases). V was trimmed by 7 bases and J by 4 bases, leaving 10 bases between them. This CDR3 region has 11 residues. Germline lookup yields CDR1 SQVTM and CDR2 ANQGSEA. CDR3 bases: TGCAGCGCCTGTGGGGGCACTGAAGCTTTCTTT. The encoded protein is CSACGGTEAFF.

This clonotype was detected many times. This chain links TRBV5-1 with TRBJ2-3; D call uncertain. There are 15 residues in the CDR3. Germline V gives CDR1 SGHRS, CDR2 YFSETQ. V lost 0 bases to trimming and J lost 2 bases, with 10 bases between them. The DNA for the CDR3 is TGCGCCAGCAGCTTGGAGGTCGCCCCCACAGATACGCAGTATTTT. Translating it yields CASSLEVAPTDTQYF.

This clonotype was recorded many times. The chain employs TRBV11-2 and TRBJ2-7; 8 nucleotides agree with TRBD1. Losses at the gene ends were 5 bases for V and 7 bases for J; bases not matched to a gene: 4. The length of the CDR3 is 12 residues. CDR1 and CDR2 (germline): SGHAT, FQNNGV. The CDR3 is CASSRTGWEQYF. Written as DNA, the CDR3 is TGTGCCAGCAGCCGGACAGGGTGGGAGCAGTACTTC.

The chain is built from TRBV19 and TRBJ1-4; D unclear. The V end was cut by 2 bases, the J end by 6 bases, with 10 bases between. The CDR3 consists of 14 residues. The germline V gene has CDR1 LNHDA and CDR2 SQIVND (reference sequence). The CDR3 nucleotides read TGTGCCAGTAGTATAAGCCGTGGGGATGAAAAACTGTTTTTT. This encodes CASSISRGDEKLFF.

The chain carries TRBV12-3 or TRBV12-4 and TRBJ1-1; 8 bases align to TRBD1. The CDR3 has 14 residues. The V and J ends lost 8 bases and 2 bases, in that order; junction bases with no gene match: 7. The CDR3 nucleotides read TGTGCCAGCGGAAGGACAGGGCTAAACACTGAAGCTTTCTTT. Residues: CASGRTGLNTEAFF.

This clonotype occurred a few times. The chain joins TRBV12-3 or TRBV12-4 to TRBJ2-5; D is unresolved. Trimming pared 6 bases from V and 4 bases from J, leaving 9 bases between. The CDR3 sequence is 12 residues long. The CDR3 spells CASSPASETQYF. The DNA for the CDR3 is TGTGCCAGCAGCCCAGCATCAGAGACCCAGTACTTC.

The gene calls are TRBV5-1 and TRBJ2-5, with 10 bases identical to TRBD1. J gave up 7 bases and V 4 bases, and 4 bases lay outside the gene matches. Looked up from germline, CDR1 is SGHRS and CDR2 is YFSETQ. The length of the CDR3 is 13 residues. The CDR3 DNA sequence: TGCGCCAGCAGCGGGACAGGGGACGTGACCCAGTACTTC. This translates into CASSGTGDVTQYF.

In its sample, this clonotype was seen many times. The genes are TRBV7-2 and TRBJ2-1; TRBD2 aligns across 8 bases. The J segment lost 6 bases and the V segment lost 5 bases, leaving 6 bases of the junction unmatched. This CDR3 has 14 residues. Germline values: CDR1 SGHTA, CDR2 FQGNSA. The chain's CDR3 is CASSEGLAINEQFF. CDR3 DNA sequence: TGTGCCAGCAGCGAAGGACTAGCCATCAATGAGCAGTTCTTC.

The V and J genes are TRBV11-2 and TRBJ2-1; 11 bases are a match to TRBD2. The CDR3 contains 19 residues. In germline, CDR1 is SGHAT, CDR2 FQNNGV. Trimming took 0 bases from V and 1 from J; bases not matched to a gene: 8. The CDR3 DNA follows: TGTGCCAGCAGCTTAGATCTGTTTAGCGGGGGGGGATCCTACAATGAGCAGTTCTTC. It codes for CASSLDLFSGGGSYNEQFF.

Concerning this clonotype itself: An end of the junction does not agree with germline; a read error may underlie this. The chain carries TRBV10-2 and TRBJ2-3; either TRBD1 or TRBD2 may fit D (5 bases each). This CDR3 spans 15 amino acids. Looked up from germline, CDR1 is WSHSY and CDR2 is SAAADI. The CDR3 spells CASREGVLGVDTQYF. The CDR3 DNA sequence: TGCGCCAGCCGTGAAGGGGTCCTGGGGGTGGATACGCAGTATTTT.

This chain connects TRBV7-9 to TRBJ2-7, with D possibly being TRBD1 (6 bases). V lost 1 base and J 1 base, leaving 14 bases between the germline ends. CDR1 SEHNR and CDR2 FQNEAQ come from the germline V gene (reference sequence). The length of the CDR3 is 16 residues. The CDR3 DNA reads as TGTGCCAGCAGCTTAGGTGACCGGACAGCATCCTACGAGCAGTACTTC. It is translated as CASSLGDRTASYEQYF.

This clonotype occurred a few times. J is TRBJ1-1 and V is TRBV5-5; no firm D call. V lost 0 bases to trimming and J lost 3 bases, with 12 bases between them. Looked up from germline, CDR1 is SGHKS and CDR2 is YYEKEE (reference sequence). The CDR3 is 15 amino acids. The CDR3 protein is CASSLEPGGHTEAFF. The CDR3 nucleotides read TGTGCCAGCAGCTTGGAGCCGGGAGGACACACTGAAGCTTTCTTT.

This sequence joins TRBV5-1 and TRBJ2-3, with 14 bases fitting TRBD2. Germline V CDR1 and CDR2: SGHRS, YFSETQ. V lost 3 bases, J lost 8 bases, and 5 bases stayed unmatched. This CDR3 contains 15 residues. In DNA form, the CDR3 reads TGCGCCAGCAGCTCCTCCGGGACTAGCGGGGGTACGCAGTATTTT. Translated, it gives CASSSSGTSGGTQYF.

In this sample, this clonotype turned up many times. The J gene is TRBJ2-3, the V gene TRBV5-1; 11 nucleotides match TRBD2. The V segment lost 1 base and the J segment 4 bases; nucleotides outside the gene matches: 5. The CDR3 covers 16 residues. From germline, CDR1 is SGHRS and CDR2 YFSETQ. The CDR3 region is CASSLTSGGVADTQYF. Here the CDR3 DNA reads TGCGCCAGCAGCTTGACTAGCGGGGGCGTGGCAGATACGCAGTATTTT.

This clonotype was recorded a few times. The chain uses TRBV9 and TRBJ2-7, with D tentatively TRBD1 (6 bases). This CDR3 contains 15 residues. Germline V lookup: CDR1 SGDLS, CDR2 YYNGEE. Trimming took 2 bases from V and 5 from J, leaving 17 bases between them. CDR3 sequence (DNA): TGTGCCAGCAGCGTTGGTACAGGGACGCGGGACGAGCAGTACTTC. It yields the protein CASSVGTGTRDEQYF.

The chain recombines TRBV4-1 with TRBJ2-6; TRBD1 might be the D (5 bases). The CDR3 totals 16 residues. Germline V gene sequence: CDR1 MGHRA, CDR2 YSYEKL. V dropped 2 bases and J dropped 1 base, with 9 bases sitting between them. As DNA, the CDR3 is TGCGCCAGCAGCCAACCTCGACAGTCTGGGGCCAACGTCCTGACTTTC. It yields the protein CASSQPRQSGANVLTF.

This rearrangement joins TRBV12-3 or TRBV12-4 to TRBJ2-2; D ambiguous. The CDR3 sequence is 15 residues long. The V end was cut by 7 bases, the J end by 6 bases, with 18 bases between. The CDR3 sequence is CASTLGVYGPGELFF. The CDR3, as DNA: TGTGCCAGCACCCTAGGAGTCTACGGGCCCGGGGAGCTGTTTTTT.

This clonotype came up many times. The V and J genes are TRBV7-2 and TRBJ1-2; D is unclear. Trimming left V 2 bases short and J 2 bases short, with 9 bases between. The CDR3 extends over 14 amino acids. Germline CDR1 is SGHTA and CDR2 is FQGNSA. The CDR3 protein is CASSLSGLNYGYTF. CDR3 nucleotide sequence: TGTGCCAGCAGCTTATCAGGACTAAACTATGGCTACACCTTC. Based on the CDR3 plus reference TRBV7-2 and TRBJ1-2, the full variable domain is GAGVSQSPSNKVTEKGKDVELRCDPISGHTALYWYRQSLGQGLEFLIYFQGNSAPDKSGLPSDRFSAERTGGSVSTLTIQRTQQEDSAVYLCASSLSGLNYGYTFGSGTRLTVV.

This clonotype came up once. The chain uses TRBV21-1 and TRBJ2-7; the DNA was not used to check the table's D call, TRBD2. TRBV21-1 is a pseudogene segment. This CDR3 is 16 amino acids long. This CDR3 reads CASSKVVERGGYEQYV. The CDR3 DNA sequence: TGTGCCAGCAGCAAAGTGGTGGAGCGCGGAGGCTACGAGCAGTACGTC.

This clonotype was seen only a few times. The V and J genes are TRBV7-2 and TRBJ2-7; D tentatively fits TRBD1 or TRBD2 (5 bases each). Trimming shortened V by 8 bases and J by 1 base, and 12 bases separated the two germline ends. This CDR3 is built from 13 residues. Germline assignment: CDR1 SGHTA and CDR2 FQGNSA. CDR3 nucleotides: TGTGCCAGCGGGACCCCAGGTTCCTACGAGCAGTACGTC. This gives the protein CASGTPGSYEQYV.

The CDR3 loop reads CASSQASGGNEQFF. The CDR3 nucleotides read TGTGCCAGCAGCCAAGCTAGCGGGGGCAATGAGCAGTTCTTC. The chain carries TRBV3-1 and TRBJ2-1; TRBD2 aligns across 10 bases. The germline V gene encodes CDR1 LGHDT and CDR2 YNNKEL (reference sequence). The CDR3 is 14 residues long. After removal of 1 base from V and 6 bases from J, the junction contained 0 bases not matched to a gene.

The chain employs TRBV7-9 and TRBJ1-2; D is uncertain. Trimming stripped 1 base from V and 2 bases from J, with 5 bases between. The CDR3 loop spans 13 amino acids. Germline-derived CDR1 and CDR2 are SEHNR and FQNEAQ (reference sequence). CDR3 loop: CASSLGHNYGYTF. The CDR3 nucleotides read TGTGCCAGCAGCTTAGGTCACAACTATGGCTACACCTTC.